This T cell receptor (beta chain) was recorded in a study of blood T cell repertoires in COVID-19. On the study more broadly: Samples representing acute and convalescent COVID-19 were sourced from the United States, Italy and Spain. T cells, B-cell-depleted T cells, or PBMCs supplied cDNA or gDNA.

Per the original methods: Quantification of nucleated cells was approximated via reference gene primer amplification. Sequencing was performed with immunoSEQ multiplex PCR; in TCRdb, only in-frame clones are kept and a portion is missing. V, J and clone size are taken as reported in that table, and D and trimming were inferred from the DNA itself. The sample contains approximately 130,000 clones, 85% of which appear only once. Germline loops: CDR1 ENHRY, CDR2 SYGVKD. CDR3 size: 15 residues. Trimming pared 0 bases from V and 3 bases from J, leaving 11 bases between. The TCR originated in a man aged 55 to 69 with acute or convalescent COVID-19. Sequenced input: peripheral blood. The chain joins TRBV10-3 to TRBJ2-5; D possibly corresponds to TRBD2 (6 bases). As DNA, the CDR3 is TGTGCCATCAGTGAGTCGGAAGGGGAGGAAGAGACCCAGTACTTC. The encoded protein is CAISESEGEEETQYF.